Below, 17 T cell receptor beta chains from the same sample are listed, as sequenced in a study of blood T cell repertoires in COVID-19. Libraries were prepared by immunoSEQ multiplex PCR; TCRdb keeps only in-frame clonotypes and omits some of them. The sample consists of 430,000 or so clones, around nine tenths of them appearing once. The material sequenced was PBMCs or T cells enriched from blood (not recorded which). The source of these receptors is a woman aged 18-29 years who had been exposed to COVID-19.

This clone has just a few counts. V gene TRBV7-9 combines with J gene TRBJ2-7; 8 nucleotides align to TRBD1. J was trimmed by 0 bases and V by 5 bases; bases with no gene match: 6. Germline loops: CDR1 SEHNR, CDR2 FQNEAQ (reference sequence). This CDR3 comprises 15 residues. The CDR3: CASSVRGPLSYEQYF. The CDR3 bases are TGTGCCAGCAGCGTCAGGGGGCCCCTCTCCTACGAGCAGTACTTC.

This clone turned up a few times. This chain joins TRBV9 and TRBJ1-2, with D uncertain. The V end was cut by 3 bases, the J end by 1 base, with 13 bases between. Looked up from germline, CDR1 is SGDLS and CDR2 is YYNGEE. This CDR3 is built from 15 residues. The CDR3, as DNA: TGTGCCAGCAGCGCACAGACGACACTTAACTATGGCTACACCTTC. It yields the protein CASSAQTTLNYGYTF.

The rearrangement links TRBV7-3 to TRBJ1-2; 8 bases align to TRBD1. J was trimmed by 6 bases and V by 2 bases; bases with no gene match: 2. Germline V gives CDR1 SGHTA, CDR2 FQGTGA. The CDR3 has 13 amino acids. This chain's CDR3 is CASSLAGGDGYTF. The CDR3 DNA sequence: TGTGCCAGCAGCTTAGCAGGGGGCGATGGCTACACCTTC.

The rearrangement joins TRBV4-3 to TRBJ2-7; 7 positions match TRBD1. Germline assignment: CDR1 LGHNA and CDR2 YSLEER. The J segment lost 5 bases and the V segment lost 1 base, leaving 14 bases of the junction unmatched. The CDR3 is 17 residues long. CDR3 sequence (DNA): TGCGCCAGCAGCCAAGGAGGGGGCCCCTCTACCTTAGACGAGCAGTACTTC. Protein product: CASSQGGGPSTLDEQYF.

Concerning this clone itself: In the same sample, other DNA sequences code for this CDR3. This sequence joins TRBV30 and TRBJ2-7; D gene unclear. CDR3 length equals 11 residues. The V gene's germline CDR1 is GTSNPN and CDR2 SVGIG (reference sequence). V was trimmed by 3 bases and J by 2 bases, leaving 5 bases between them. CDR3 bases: TGTGCCTGGAGCCTAGCCTACGAGCAGTACTTC. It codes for CAWSLAYEQYF.

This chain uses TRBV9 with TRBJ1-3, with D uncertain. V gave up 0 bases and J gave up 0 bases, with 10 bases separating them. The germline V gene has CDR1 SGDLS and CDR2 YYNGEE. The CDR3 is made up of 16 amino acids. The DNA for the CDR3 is TGTGCCAGCAGCGTAGAGCCGGGTCCCTCTGGAAACACCATATATTTT. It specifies CASSVEPGPSGNTIYF.

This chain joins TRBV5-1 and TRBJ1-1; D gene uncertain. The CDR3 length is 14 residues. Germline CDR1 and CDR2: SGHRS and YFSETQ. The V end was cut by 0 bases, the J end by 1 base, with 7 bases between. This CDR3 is CASSLGQANTEAFF. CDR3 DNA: TGCGCCAGCAGCTTGGGCCAGGCGAACACTGAAGCTTTCTTT. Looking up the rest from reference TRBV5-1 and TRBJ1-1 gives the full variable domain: KAGVTQTPRYLIKTRGQQVTLSCSPISGHRSVSWYQQTPGQGLQFLFEYFSETQRNKGNFPGRFSGRQFSNSRSEMNVSTLELGDSALYLCASSLGQANTEAFFGQGTRLTVV.

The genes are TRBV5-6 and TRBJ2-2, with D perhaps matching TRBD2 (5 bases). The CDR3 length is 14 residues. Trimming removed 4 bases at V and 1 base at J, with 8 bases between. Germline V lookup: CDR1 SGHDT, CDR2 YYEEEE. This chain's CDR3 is CASSGGRNTGELFF. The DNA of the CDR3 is TGTGCCAGCAGCGGAGGACGGAACACCGGGGAGCTGTTTTTT.

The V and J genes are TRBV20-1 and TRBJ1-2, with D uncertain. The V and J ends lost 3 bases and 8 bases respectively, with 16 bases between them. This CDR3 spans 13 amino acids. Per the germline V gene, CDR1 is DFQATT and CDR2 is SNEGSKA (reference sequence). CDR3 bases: TGCAGTGCTAGTTTTCCAGGCCCTCGCGGCTACACCTTC. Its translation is CSASFPGPRGYTF.

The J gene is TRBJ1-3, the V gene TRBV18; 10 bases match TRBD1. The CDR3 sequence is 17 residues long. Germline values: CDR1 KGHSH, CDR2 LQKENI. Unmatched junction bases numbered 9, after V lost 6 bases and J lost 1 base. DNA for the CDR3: TGTGCCAGCTCGGCCGGGACAGGGGAAGGATCTGGAAACACCATATATTTT. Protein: CASSAGTGEGSGNTIYF.

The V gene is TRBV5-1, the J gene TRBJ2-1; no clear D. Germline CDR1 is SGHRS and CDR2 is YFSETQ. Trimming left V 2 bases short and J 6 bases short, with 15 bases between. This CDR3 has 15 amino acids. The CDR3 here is CASSLGAFVINEQFF. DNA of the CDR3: TGCGCCAGCAGCTTAGGAGCATTTGTGATCAATGAGCAGTTCTTC.

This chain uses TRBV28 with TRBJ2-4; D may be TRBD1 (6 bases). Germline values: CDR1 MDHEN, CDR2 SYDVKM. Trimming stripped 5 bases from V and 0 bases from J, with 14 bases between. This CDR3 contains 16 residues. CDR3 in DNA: TGTGCCAGCAGTCCCAGACAGGCCATAGCCAAAAACATTCAGTACTTC. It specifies CASSPRQAIAKNIQYF.

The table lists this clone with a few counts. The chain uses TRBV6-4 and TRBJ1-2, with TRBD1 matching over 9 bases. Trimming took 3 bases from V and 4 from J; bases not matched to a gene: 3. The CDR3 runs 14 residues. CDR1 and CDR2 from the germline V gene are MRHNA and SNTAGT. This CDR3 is CASSESTGGYGYTF. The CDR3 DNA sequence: TGTGCCAGCAGTGAATCGACAGGGGGCTATGGCTACACCTTC.

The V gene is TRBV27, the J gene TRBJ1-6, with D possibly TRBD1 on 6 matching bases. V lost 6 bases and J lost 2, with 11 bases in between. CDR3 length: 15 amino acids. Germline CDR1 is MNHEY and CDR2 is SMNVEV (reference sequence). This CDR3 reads CASSRQATYNSPLHF. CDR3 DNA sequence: TGTGCCAGCAGCCGACAGGCAACCTATAATTCACCCCTCCACTTT.

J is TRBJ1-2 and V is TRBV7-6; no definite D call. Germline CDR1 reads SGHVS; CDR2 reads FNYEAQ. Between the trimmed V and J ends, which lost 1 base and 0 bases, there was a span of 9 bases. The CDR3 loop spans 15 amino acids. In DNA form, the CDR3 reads TGTGCCAGCAGCTTAGGAGGCCTCACTAACTATGGCTACACCTTC. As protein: CASSLGGLTNYGYTF.

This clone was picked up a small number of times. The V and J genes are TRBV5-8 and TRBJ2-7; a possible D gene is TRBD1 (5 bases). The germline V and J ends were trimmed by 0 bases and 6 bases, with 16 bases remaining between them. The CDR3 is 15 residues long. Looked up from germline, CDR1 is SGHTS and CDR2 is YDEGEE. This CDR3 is CASSLGGKIGSEQYF. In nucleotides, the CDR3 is TGTGCCAGCAGCTTGGGGGGCAAAATTGGCAGCGAGCAGTACTTC.

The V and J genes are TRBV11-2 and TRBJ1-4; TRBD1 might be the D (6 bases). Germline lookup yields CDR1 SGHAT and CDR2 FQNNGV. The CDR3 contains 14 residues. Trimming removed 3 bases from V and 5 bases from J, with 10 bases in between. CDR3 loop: CASSFGQRNEKLFF. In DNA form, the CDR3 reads TGTGCCAGCAGCTTCGGACAGAGGAATGAAAAACTGTTTTTT.